The following is a T cell receptor beta chain sequence with its context. Its antigen is unidentified. With 3 bases clipped from V and 1 base from J, the junction kept 7 bases outside the gene matches. The CDR3 spans 17 residues. Germline V CDR1 and CDR2: SGHRS, YFSETQ. This entry comes from a study of blood T cell dynamics during melanoma immunotherapy. About the research overall: Metastatic melanoma patients received first-line pembrolizumab or nivolumab plus ipilimumab. Study outcomes and limitations: The study could not tell melanoma-specific clones from general immune activation.

DNA loading was fixed at 350 to 450 ng for all bulk PBMC samples. Sequencing used immunoSEQ multiplex PCR; TCRdb keeps in-frame clones, though not all of them. Altogether fewer than 8,000 clones are present, more than 65% being singletons, with the ten largest covering roughly 15%. The time point was: week 3, after first cycle of checkpoint inhibitor. Blood was drawn before treatment and at week 3 after checkpoint blockade. The sample here was blood, taken from a patient treated with checkpoint blockade. The V gene is TRBV5-1, the J gene TRBJ2-2; 9 bases are a match to TRBD2. This clonotype originated in a human donor with melanoma. This chain's CDR3 is CASSYGTSTKNTGELFF. CDR3 in DNA: TGCGCCAGCAGCTATGGGACTAGCACCAAGAACACCGGGGAGCTGTTTTTT.